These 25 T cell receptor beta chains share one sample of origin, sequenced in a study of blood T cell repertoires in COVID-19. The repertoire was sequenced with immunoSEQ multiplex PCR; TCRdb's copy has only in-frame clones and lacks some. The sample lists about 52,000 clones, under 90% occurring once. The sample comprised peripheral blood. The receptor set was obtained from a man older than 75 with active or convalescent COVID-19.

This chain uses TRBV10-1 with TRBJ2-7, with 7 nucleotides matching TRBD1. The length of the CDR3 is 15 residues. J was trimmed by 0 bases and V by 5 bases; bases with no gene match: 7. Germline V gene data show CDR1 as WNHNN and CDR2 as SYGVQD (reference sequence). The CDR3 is CASSPTGAPSYEQYF. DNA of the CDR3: TGCGCCAGCAGTCCCACAGGGGCCCCCTCCTACGAGCAGTACTTC.

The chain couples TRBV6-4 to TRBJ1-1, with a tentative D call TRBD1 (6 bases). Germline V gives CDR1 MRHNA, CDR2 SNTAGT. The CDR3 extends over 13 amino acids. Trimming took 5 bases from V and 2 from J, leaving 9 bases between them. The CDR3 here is CASSLTGNTEAFF. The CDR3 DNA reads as TGTGCCAGCAGTCTGACAGGAAACACTGAAGCTTTCTTT.

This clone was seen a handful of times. CDR3 amino acids: CASCPPLTKYYEQYF. CDR3 in DNA: TGTGCCAGCTGCCCCCCCCTAACCAAATACTACGAGCAGTACTTC. The chain employs TRBV27 and TRBJ2-7; D unresolved. Germline CDR1 and CDR2: MNHEY and SMNVEV (reference sequence). V was trimmed by 8 bases and J by 3 bases, leaving 20 bases between them. The CDR3 consists of 15 residues.

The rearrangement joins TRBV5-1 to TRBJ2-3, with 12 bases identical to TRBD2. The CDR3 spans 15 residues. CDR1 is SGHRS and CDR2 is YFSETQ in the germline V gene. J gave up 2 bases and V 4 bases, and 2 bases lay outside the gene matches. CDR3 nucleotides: TGCGCCAGCAGCCGGACTAGCGGGAACACAGATACGCAGTATTTT. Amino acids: CASSRTSGNTDTQYF.

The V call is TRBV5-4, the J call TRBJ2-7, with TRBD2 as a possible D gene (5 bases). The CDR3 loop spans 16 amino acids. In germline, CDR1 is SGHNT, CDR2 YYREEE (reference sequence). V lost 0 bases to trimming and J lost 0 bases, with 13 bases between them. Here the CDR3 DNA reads TGTGCCAGCAGCTTGGAAGCGGTGGCTAACTCCTACGAGCAGTACTTC. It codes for CASSLEAVANSYEQYF.

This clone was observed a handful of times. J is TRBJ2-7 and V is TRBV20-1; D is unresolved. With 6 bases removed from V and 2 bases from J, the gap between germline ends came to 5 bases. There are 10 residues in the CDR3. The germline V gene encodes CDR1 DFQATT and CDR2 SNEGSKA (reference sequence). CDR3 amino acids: CSAITYEQYF. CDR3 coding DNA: TGCAGTGCAATTACCTACGAGCAGTACTTC.

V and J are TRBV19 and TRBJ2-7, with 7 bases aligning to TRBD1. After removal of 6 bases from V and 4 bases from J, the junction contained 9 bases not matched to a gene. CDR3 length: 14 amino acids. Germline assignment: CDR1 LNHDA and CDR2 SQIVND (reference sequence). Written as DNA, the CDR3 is TGTGCCAGTAGGGGGACAGAAACACTTTACGAGCAGTACTTC. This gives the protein CASRGTETLYEQYF.

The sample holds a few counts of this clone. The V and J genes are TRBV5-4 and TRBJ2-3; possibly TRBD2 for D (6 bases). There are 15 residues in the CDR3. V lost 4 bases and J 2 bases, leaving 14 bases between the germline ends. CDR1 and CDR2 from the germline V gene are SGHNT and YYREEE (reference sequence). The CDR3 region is CASSRDSITTDTQYF. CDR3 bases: TGTGCCAGCAGCCGGGACTCCATAACCACAGATACGCAGTATTTT.

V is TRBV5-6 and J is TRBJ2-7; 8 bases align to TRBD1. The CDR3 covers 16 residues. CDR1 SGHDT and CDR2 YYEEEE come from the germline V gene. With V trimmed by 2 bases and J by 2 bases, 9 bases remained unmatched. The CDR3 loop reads CASSLQGTGQAYEQYF. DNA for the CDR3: TGTGCCAGCAGCTTACAGGGGACAGGTCAAGCCTACGAGCAGTACTTC.

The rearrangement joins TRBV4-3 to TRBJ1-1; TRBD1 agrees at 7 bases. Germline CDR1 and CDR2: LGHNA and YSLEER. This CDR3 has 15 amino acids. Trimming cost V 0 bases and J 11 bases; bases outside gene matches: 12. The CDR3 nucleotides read TGCGCCAGCAGCCAAGATAGGGCAGGGGGAAGGTGGGCTTTCTTT. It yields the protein CASSQDRAGGRWAFF.

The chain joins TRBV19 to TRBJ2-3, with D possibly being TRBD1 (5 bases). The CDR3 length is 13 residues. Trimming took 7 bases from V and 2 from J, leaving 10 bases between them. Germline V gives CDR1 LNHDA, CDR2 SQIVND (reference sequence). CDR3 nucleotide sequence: TGTGCCAGTACCGACAGCTTCACAGATACGCAGTATTTT. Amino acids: CASTDSFTDTQYF. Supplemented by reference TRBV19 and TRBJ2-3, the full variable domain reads DGGITQSPKYLFRKEGQNVTLSCEQNLNHDAMYWYRQDPGQGLRLIYYSQIVNDFQKGDIAEGYSVSREKKESFPLTVTSAQKNPTAFYLCASTDSFTDTQYFGPGTRLTVL.

CDR3 nucleotides: TGCGCCAGCAGCTCAACAGGGGAACACTCTGGAAACACCATATATTTT. Its protein is CASSSTGEHSGNTIYF. The rearrangement uses TRBV5-1 and TRBJ1-3, with 7 nucleotides matching TRBD1. Germline-derived CDR1 and CDR2 are SGHRS and YFSETQ. Trimming cost V 3 bases and J 0 bases; bases outside gene matches: 6. This CDR3 comprises 16 residues.

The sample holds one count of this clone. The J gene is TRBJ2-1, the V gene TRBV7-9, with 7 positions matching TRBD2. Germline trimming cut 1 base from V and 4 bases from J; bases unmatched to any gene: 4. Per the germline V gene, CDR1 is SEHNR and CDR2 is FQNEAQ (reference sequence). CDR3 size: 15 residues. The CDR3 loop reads CASSLGQRGYNEQFF. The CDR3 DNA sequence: TGTGCCAGCAGCTTAGGTCAGCGGGGATACAATGAGCAGTTCTTC.

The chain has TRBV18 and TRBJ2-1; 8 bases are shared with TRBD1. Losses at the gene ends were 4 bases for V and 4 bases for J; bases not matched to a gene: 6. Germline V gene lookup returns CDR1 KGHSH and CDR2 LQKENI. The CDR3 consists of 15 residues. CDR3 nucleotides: TGTGCCAGCTCACTCGGGACAGGCGATTACAATGAGCAGTTCTTC. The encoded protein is CASSLGTGDYNEQFF.

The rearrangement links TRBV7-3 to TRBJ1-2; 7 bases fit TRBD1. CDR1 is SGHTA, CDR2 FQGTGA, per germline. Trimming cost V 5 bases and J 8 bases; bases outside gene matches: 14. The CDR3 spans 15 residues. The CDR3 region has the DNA TGTGCCAGCAGCCAGCAGACAGGGATGGGGTACGGCTACACCTTC. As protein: CASSQQTGMGYGYTF.

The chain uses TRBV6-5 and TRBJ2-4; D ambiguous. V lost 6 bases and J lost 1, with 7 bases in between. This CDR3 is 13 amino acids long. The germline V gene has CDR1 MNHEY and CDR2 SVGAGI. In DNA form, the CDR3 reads TGTGCCAGCAGGTCGGAGGCCAAAAACATTCAGTACTTC. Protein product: CASRSEAKNIQYF.

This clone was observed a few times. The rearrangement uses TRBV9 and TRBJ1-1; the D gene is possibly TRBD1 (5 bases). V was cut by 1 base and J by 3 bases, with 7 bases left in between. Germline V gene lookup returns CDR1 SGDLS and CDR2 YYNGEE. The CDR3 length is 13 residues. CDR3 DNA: TGTGCCAGCAGCGTAAGGGGTGACACTGAAGCTTTCTTT. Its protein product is CASSVRGDTEAFF. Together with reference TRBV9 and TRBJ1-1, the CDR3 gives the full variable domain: DSGVTQTPKHLITATGQRVTLRCSPRSGDLSVYWYQQSLDQGLQFLIQYYNGEERAKGNILERFSAQQFPDLHSELNLSSLELGDSALYFCASSVRGDTEAFFGQGTRLTVV.

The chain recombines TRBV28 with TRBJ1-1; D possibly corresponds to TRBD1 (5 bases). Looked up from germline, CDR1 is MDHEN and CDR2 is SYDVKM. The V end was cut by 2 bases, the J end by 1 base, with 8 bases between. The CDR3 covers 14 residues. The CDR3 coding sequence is TGTGCCAGCAGTTTAAGCCAGGGGAACACTGAAGCTTTCTTT. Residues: CASSLSQGNTEAFF.

CDR3 amino acids: CASSLRGLAYEQYF. Here the CDR3 DNA reads TGTGCCAGCAGTTTAAGGGGACTCGCCTACGAGCAGTACTTC. The gene calls are TRBV27 and TRBJ2-7; the D gene is possibly TRBD2 (6 bases). V was cut by 2 bases and J by 2 bases, with 10 bases left in between. The CDR3 runs 14 residues. CDR1 is MNHEY, CDR2 SMNVEV, per germline (reference sequence).

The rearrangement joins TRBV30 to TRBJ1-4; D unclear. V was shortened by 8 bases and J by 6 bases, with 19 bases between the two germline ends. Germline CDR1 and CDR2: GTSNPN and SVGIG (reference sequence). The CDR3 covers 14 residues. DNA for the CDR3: TGTGCCGTACGACCTGGGCCCGTTTATGAAAAACTGTTTTTT. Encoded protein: CAVRPGPVYEKLFF.

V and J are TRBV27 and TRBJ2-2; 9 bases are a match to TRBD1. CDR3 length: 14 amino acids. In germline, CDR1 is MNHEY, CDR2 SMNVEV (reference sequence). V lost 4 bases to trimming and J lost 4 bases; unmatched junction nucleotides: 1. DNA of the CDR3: TGTGCCAGCAGTTGGGACAGGGCCACCGGGGAGCTGTTTTTT. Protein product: CASSWDRATGELFF.

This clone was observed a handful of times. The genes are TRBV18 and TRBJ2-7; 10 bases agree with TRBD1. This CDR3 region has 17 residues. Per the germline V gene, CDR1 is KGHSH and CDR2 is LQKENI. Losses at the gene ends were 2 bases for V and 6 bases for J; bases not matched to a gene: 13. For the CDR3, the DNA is TGTGCCAGCTCACCAGCCCTCCCGGGACAGGGGAACAGCGAGCAGTACTTC. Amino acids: CASSPALPGQGNSEQYF.

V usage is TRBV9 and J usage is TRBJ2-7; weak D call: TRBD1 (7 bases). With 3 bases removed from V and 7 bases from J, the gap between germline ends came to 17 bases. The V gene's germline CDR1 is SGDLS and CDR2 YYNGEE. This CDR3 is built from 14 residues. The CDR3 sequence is CASSGQGAGREQYF. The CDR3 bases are TGTGCCAGCAGCGGACAGGGTGCGGGGCGGGAGCAGTACTTC.

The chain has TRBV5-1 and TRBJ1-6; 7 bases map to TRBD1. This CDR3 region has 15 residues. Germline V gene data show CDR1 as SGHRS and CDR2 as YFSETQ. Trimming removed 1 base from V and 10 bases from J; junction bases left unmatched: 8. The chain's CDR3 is CASSLRDRDGSPLHF. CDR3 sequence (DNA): TGCGCCAGCAGCTTGCGGGACAGAGATGGCTCACCCCTCCACTTT.

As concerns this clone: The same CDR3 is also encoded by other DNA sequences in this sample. The CDR3 is CASSLRQGKYEQYF. CDR3 nucleotide sequence: TGTGCCAGCAGTTTAAGACAGGGGAAATACGAGCAGTACTTC. This sequence joins TRBV28 and TRBJ2-7; 8 bases agree with TRBD1. The CDR3 runs to 14 residues. Germline V gives CDR1 MDHEN, CDR2 SYDVKM. The J segment lost 4 bases and the V segment lost 2 bases, leaving 4 bases of the junction unmatched.